The TCR beta chain described here comes from a study of T-cell memory formation after mild COVID-19. Overall study context: The TCR clusters were mostly specific to one donor.

CDR3 length: 14 amino acids. V trimming: 5 bases; J trimming: 4 bases; junction bases outside the gene matches: 5. CDR1 and CDR2 (germline): SGHVS, FNYEAQ. TCRdb reprocessed the 5' RACE reads with MiXCR, giving one entry per CDR3 protein. Altogether about 470,000 distinct CDR3 sequences are present, 18% being singletons, with the ten largest covering about 12%. V gene TRBV7-6 combines with J gene TRBJ2-5; 9 nucleotides align to TRBD1. The origin of this receptor is an adult woman who had mild COVID-19 (a few samples of this study predate the infection). Cell type and time point are not known. The sequenced sample consisted of PBMCs or a T cell subset sorted from them (not recorded which). CDR3 protein: CASSPPDRGETQYF. In nucleotides, the CDR3 is TGTGCCAGCAGCCCCCCGGACAGGGGAGAGACCCAGTACTTC.